The clone carrying this T cell receptor (beta chain) appeared a few times. The antigen is not known. Using RNA transcripts as the source, TCR beta CDR3 regions were amplified. HTBI primers drove first-round RT-PCR of the TCR CDR3. TCRdb used MiXCR to reprocess the multiplex PCR reads, holding one entry per CDR3 protein. Of some 500,000 distinct CDR3 sequences in the sample, approximately 16% were seen once. This sample is drawn from a study of T cells in Graves' hyperthyroidism and ophthalmopathy. For the study at large: At the time of initial diagnosis and before any treatment, peripheral blood was collected.

The V and J ends lost 3 bases and 1 base, in that order; junction bases with no gene match: 4. CDR1 LGHNA and CDR2 YNFKEQ come from the germline V gene. The CDR3 extends over 16 amino acids. General study points: Stable hyperthyroidism was separated from ophthalmopathy by a model based on 13 V-J features.

The chain uses TRBV4-2 and TRBJ2-1; the match to TRBD2 covers 9 bases. This clonotype originated in a woman in her thirties with Graves' ophthalmopathy. Sequencing was performed on blood. This CDR3 reads CASSQETSGSYNEQFF. The CDR3 DNA follows: TGTGCCAGCAGCCAGGAGACTAGCGGTTCCTACAATGAGCAGTTCTTC.